These 32 T cell receptor beta chains share one sample of origin, sequenced in a study of T cell changes during pregnancy in multiple sclerosis. Using immunoSEQ multiplex PCR, the repertoire was profiled, and TCRdb retains in-frame clones only, with some absent. The table has around 40,000 clones, more than 85% seen once. The sample consisted of CD4+ T cells from peripheral blood mononuclear cells, taken in the second trimester of pregnancy. The receptors stem from a female donor with multiple sclerosis, enrolled in a pregnancy study.

The rearrangement uses TRBV4-3 and TRBJ1-6; 9 bases are a match to TRBD1. The germline V gene encodes CDR1 LGHNA and CDR2 YSLEER. The CDR3 covers 18 residues. V dropped 1 base and J dropped 6; count of bases not matched to a gene: 10. This chain's CDR3 is CASSQVWDRDLFNSPLHF. DNA for the CDR3: TGCGCCAGCAGCCAAGTTTGGGACAGGGATTTATTTAATTCACCCCTCCACTTT.

The chain joins TRBV11-3 to TRBJ1-1, with no clear D. The ends were cut back, 1 base at V and 3 bases at J, with 12 bases in the middle. This CDR3 region has 15 residues. Looked up from germline, CDR1 is SGHNT and CDR2 is YENEEA. The CDR3, as DNA: TGTGCCAGCAGCTTAGGGGGAATAGCGGACACTGAAGCTTTCTTT. Translated: CASSLGGIADTEAFF.

The rearrangement uses TRBV19 and TRBJ2-2; 10 bases align to TRBD1. The CDR3 runs 15 residues. Germline CDR1 reads LNHDA; CDR2 reads SQIVND (reference sequence). J gave up 4 bases and V 8 bases, and 7 bases lay outside the gene matches. This CDR3 is CASGKGQGGTGELFF. The CDR3 DNA reads as TGTGCCAGTGGCAAAGGACAGGGGGGCACCGGGGAGCTGTTTTTT.

V gene TRBV7-2 combines with J gene TRBJ2-5, with D hard to call. The V and J ends lost 5 bases and 2 bases respectively, with 3 bases between them. The germline V gene has CDR1 SGHTA and CDR2 FQGNSA. This CDR3 has 11 residues. The CDR3 protein is CASSQQETQYF. The CDR3 DNA sequence: TGTGCCAGCAGCCAGCAAGAGACCCAGTACTTC.

This chain uses TRBV29-1 with TRBJ1-5; possible D gene TRBD1, 6 bases. Looked up from germline, CDR1 is SQVTM and CDR2 is ANQGSEA. CDR3 size: 15 residues. Trimming took 7 bases from V and 2 from J, leaving 18 bases between them. CDR3 sequence: CSGRGGSEGNQPQHF. DNA for the CDR3: TGCAGCGGGAGAGGGGGATCAGAGGGCAATCAGCCCCAGCATTTT.

The gene calls are TRBV30 and TRBJ1-2; 11 bases are a match to TRBD1. Germline CDR1 and CDR2: GTSNPN and SVGIG (reference sequence). The V and J ends lost 8 bases and 3 bases, in that order; junction bases with no gene match: 2. The CDR3 extends over 12 amino acids. The CDR3 coding sequence is TGTGCCCGGACAGGGGGCGACTATGGCTACACCTTC. This codes for CARTGGDYGYTF.

This clone was recorded once. The chain combines TRBV6-1 with TRBJ2-5; 10 bases match TRBD1. Germline lookup yields CDR1 MNHNS and CDR2 SASEGT. V shed 2 bases, J shed 5 bases, and the junction held 5 bases outside the gene matches. This CDR3 region has 15 residues. CDR3 residues: CASSERDRGGETQYF. In DNA, the CDR3 is TGTGCCAGCAGTGAACGGGACAGGGGAGGGGAGACCCAGTACTTC.

The V call is TRBV2, the J call TRBJ2-3; 10 bases are a match to TRBD2. V was clipped by 6 bases and J by 4 bases; unmatched bases: 13. The germline V gene has CDR1 SNHLY and CDR2 FYNNEI. The CDR3 extends over 17 amino acids. The CDR3 is CASRRLSSGRTSDTQYF. CDR3 coding DNA: TGTGCCAGCAGACGGCTTAGTAGCGGGAGGACCTCAGATACGCAGTATTTT.

The chain employs TRBV19 and TRBJ2-5; D is possibly TRBD2 (6 bases). Trimming shortened V by 6 bases and J by 9 bases, and 23 bases separated the two germline ends. CDR3 length: 15 amino acids. CDR1 and CDR2 from the germline V gene are LNHDA and SQIVND (reference sequence). The CDR3 nucleotides are TGTGCCAGTAGCCCTCCCTTCGGCCGGACGGGGGCCCAGTACTTC. Amino acids: CASSPPFGRTGAQYF.

This clone was counted only a few times. The chain combines TRBV29-1 with TRBJ2-5; possible D gene TRBD1, 5 bases. Germline V gives CDR1 SQVTM, CDR2 ANQGSEA. The CDR3 consists of 12 residues. The V end lost 3 bases, the J end lost 0 bases, and 5 bases lay between the germline ends. Here the CDR3 reads CSVETDQETQYF. CDR3 DNA sequence: TGCAGCGTTGAGACAGACCAAGAGACCCAGTACTTC.

V usage is TRBV5-1 and J usage is TRBJ1-4, with a possible D match to TRBD1 (5 bases). V lost 0 bases and J 11 bases, leaving 17 bases between the germline ends. The CDR3 is made up of 15 amino acids. Germline lookup yields CDR1 SGHRS and CDR2 YFSETQ. The CDR3 region has the DNA TGCGCCAGCAGCTTGGATCGGCTCGGGGAGGGGAAACTGTTTTTT. It specifies CASSLDRLGEGKLFF.

The gene calls are TRBV5-8 and TRBJ2-1, with 12 bases fitting TRBD2. The V segment lost 0 bases and the J segment 4 bases; nucleotides outside the gene matches: 8. Germline values: CDR1 SGHTS, CDR2 YDEGEE. The CDR3 is made up of 18 amino acids. The CDR3 nucleotides read TGTGCCAGCAGCTTGGGACTGACTAGCGGGAGTTCTTACAATGAGCAGTTCTTC. The encoded protein is CASSLGLTSGSSYNEQFF.

The CDR3 DNA sequence: TGCGCCAGCAGCTTGAGGTGGCGGGAGGAAACCAAAAACATTCAGTACTTC. Translating gives CASSLRWREETKNIQYF. This chain connects TRBV5-1 to TRBJ2-4; 8 bases are a match to TRBD2. Trimming at V came to 1 base and at J to 2 bases, leaving 8 bases not matched to a gene. CDR1 and CDR2 from the germline V gene are SGHRS and YFSETQ. The CDR3 consists of 17 residues.

The V call is TRBV11-2, the J call TRBJ2-7; D might be TRBD2 (6 bases). This CDR3 spans 14 amino acids. Trimming shortened V by 5 bases and J by 7 bases, and 18 bases separated the two germline ends. CDR1 and CDR2 (germline): SGHAT, FQNNGV. The CDR3 DNA follows: TGTGCCAGCAGCACGTGGGGGAGGCCCCGGGAGCAGTACTTC. Protein product: CASSTWGRPREQYF.

The chain carries TRBV10-1 and TRBJ2-7; D may be TRBD2 (8 bases). Trimming stripped 8 bases from V and 5 bases from J, with 28 bases between. This CDR3 comprises 17 residues. CDR1 WNHNN and CDR2 SYGVQD come from the germline V gene (reference sequence). The DNA of the CDR3 is TGCGCCAGCTCAAGGTGGATAAAGGGGGCGCGGGAGGACGAGCAGTACTTC. It codes for CASSRWIKGAREDEQYF.

The chain carries TRBV19 and TRBJ2-7; D is possibly TRBD1 (6 bases). The germline V gene encodes CDR1 LNHDA and CDR2 SQIVND (reference sequence). Trimming pared 2 bases from V and 5 bases from J, leaving 28 bases between. This CDR3 is 19 amino acids long. This CDR3 is CASSILSDSRQEMSHEQYF. CDR3 in DNA: TGTGCCAGTAGTATATTGTCGGACAGTAGGCAGGAGATGTCCCACGAGCAGTACTTC.

The rearrangement links TRBV4-2 to TRBJ2-7, with D possibly being TRBD2 (6 bases). Germline CDR1 and CDR2: LGHNA and YNFKEQ. This CDR3 spans 15 amino acids. Between the trimmed V and J ends, which lost 0 bases and 3 bases, there was a span of 12 bases. The CDR3 DNA follows: TGTGCCAGCAGCCAAGATAGAGGACTAAACTACGAGCAGTACTTC. Translating it yields CASSQDRGLNYEQYF.

The V gene is TRBV5-1, the J gene TRBJ1-1; possibly TRBD1 for D (6 bases). Deletions cut 5 bases from V and 1 base from J, with 12 bases between. Germline CDR1 SGHRS, CDR2 YFSETQ. This CDR3 spans 14 amino acids. The CDR3 DNA reads TGCGCCAGCAGTTCGGGACACCAGAACACTGAAGCTTTCTTT. The encoded protein is CASSSGHQNTEAFF.

The chain joins TRBV5-4 to TRBJ2-3; D gene ambiguous. V lost 5 bases to trimming and J lost 0 bases, with 16 bases between them. CDR1 is SGHNT and CDR2 is YYREEE in the germline V gene (reference sequence). This CDR3 is built from 16 residues. CDR3 amino acids: CASSMDLQVSTDTQYF. In nucleotides, the CDR3 is TGTGCCAGCAGTATGGATCTCCAGGTTAGCACAGATACGCAGTATTTT.

This rearrangement joins TRBV19 to TRBJ1-5; TRBD1 matches 8 bases. V was pared by 9 bases and J by 0 bases, with 10 bases of the junction left unmatched. This CDR3 spans 16 amino acids. From germline, CDR1 is LNHDA and CDR2 SQIVND (reference sequence). The CDR3 loop reads CASSDRGPYSNQPQHF. The CDR3 DNA is TGTGCCAGCAGCGACAGGGGACCCTATAGCAATCAGCCCCAGCATTTT.

This clone has just one count. This rearrangement joins TRBV12-5 to TRBJ1-3; 11 bases line up with TRBD1. With V trimmed by 6 bases and J by 4 bases, 2 bases remained unmatched. Germline CDR1 reads LGHNT; CDR2 reads FRNRAP. CDR3 length: 14 residues. The CDR3 DNA reads TGTGCTAGTGGGGACAGGGGGCTAGGAAACACCATATATTTT. Its translation is CASGDRGLGNTIYF.

This sequence joins TRBV2 and TRBJ2-7; a possible D gene is TRBD1 (5 bases). V shed 3 bases and J shed 6 bases, with 15 bases lying between them. This CDR3 is 14 amino acids long. Germline-derived CDR1 and CDR2 are SNHLY and FYNNEI. DNA of the CDR3: TGTGCCAGCAGTGATGGGGCAGCTCCTAGCGAGCAGTACTTC. Protein product: CASSDGAAPSEQYF.

The chain couples TRBV11-2 to TRBJ2-1, with 11 bases fitting TRBD2. From germline, CDR1 is SGHAT and CDR2 FQNNGV. Trimming cost V 1 base and J 9 bases; bases outside gene matches: 8. This CDR3 spans 16 amino acids. CDR3 bases: TGTGCCAGCAGCTTAGGGCTAGCGGGGGGTTTTGTTGAGCAGTTCTTC. Translation: CASSLGLAGGFVEQFF.

This chain links TRBV29-1 with TRBJ1-1, with 10 positions matching TRBD1. Germline CDR1 reads SQVTM; CDR2 reads ANQGSEA. CDR3 length: 12 amino acids. J was trimmed by 7 bases and V by 7 bases; bases with no gene match: 6. CDR3 nucleotide sequence: TGCAGCGCTAAGGGACAGGGGATTGAAGCTTTCTTT. Translating it yields CSAKGQGIEAFF.

CDR3 DNA sequence: TGTGCCACCAAACACCCCACCACAGATACGCAGTATTTT. Protein: CATKHPTTDTQYF. The chain uses TRBV25-1 and TRBJ2-3; D uncertain. The V gene's germline CDR1 is MGHDK and CDR2 SYGVNS. The CDR3 consists of 13 residues. Trimming removed 10 bases from V and 2 bases from J, with 13 bases in between. Combining the CDR3 with reference TRBV25-1 and TRBJ2-3 gives the whole variable domain EADIYQTPRYLVIGTGKKITLECSQTMGHDKMYWYQQDPGMELHLIHYSYGVNSTEKGDLSSESTVSRIRTEHFPLTLESARPSHTSQYLCATKHPTTDTQYFGPGTRLTVL.

V and J are TRBV21-1 and TRBJ2-1; no check of the table's D call, TRBD2, against the DNA was made. TRBV21-1 is classified as a pseudogene. The CDR3 sequence is 15 residues long. In DNA form, the CDR3 reads TGTGCCAGCAGCACACGGACTAGCGGCTACAATGAGCAGTTCTTC. Residues: CASSTRTSGYNEQFF.

The rearrangement uses TRBV28 and TRBJ2-7, with unresolved D. Germline V gene sequence: CDR1 MDHEN, CDR2 SYDVKM. The CDR3 is made up of 12 amino acids. V lost 3 bases and J 0 bases, leaving 3 bases between the germline ends. CDR3 amino acids: CASSLSSYEQYF. The CDR3, as DNA: TGTGCCAGCAGTTTGAGCTCCTACGAGCAGTACTTC.

The J gene is TRBJ1-2, the V gene TRBV18; 7 nucleotides align to TRBD1. The junction had 9 bases not matched to a gene; V was cut back by 3 bases and J by 5 bases. CDR1 is KGHSH, CDR2 LQKENI, per germline. The CDR3 extends over 15 amino acids. CDR3 coding DNA: TGTGCCAGCTCACCGGGAGAGGGGGCAAGGTATGGCTACACCTTC. Translated, it gives CASSPGEGARYGYTF.

V gene TRBV27 combines with J gene TRBJ1-2; 7 bases fit TRBD1. CDR3 length: 13 amino acids. From germline, CDR1 is MNHEY and CDR2 SMNVEV (reference sequence). V shed 5 bases and J 8 bases; nucleotides not matched to a gene: 8. CDR3 amino acids: CASSPRDRRGYTF. The CDR3 DNA follows: TGTGCCAGCAGTCCCCGGGACAGACGGGGCTACACCTTC.

The chain is built from TRBV7-9 and TRBJ1-4, with 9 bases that match TRBD1. CDR1 and CDR2 (germline): SEHNR, FQNEAQ (reference sequence). V gave up 5 bases and J gave up 5 bases; unmatched junction bases: 12. The CDR3 is 17 amino acids. The CDR3 DNA is TGTGCCAGCAGCATCGGGACAGGGTTAGGACGAAATGAAAAACTGTTTTTT. Its protein product is CASSIGTGLGRNEKLFF.

The rearrangement joins TRBV10-1 to TRBJ1-2; D might be TRBD1 (5 bases). Germline V CDR1 and CDR2: WNHNN, SYGVQD (reference sequence). CDR3 length equals 13 residues. The V and J ends lost 0 bases and 10 bases respectively, with 12 bases between them. CDR3 loop: CASSESTQGTYTF. The CDR3 DNA follows: TGCGCCAGCAGTGAGTCTACTCAGGGAACCTACACCTTC.

This clone was seen just once. The chain employs TRBV28 and TRBJ1-5; TRBD1 is a possible D gene (6 bases). The CDR3 extends over 14 amino acids. Per the germline V gene, CDR1 is MDHEN and CDR2 is SYDVKM. Trimming removed 5 bases at V and 6 bases at J, with 14 bases between. The CDR3 region has the DNA TGTGCCAGCAGTCAACGACAGGACGGTCAGCCCCAGCATTTT. Translation: CASSQRQDGQPQHF.